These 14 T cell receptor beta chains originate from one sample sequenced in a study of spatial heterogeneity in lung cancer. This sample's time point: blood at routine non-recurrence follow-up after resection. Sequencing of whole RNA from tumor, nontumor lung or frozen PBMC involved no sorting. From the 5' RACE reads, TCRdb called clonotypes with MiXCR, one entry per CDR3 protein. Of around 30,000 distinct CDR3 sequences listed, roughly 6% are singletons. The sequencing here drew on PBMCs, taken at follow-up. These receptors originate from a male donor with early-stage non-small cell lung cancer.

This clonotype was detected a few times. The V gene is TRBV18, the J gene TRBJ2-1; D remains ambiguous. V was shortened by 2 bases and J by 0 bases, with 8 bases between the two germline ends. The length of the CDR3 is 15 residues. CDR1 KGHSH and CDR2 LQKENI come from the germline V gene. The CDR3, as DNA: TGTGCCAGCTCACCAGGCAGTAACTCCTACAATGAGCAGTTCTTC. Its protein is CASSPGSNSYNEQFF. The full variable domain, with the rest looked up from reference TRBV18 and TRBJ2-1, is NAGVMQNPRHLVRRRGQEARLRCSPMKGHSHVYWYRQLPEEGLKFMVYLQKENIIDESGMPKERFSAEFPKEGPSILRIQQVVRGDSAAYFCASSPGSNSYNEQFFGPGTRLTVL.

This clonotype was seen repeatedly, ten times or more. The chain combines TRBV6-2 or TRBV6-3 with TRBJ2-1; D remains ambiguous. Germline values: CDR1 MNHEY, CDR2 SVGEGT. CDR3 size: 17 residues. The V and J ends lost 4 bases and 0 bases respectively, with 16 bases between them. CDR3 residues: CASSSRPRGSSYNEQFF. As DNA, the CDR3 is TGTGCCAGCAGTTCCCGCCCCCGCGGTAGCTCCTACAATGAGCAGTTCTTC.

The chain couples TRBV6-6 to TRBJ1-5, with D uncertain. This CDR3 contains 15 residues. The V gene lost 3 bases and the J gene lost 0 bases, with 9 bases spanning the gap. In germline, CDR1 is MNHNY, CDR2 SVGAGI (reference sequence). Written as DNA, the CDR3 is TGTGCCAGCAGTTATTCGAGAGATAGCAATCAGCCCCAGCATTTT. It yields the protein CASSYSRDSNQPQHF.

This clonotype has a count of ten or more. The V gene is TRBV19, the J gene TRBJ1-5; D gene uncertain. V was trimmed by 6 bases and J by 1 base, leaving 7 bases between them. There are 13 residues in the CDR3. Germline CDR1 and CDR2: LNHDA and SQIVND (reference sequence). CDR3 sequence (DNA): TGTGCCAGTAGCGACAAAAGCAATCAGCCCCAGCATTTT. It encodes CASSDKSNQPQHF. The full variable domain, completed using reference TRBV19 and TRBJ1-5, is DGGITQSPKYLFRKEGQNVTLSCEQNLNHDAMYWYRQDPGQGLRLIYYSQIVNDFQKGDIAEGYSVSREKKESFPLTVTSAQKNPTAFYLCASSDKSNQPQHFGDGTRLSIL.

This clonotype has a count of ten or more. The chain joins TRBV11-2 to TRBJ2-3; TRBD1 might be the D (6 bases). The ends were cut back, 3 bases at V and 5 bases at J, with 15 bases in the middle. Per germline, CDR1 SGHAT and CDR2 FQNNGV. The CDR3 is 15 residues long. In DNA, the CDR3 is TGTGCCAGCAGCTTCAACACAGGGACGGGAGATACGCAGTATTTT. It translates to CASSFNTGTGDTQYF.

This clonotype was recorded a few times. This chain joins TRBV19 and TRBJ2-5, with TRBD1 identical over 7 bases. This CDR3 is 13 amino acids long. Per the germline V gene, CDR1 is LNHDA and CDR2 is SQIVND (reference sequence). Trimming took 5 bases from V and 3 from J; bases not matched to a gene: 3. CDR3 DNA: TGTGCCAGTAGTCCCGGGACAGAAGAGACCCAGTACTTC. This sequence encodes CASSPGTEETQYF.

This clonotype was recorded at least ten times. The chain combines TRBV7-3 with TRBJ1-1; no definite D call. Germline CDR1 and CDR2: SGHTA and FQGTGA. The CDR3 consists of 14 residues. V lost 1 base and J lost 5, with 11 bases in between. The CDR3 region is CASSLSPGFTEAFF. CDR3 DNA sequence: TGTGCCAGCAGCTTAAGTCCGGGATTTACTGAAGCTTTCTTT.

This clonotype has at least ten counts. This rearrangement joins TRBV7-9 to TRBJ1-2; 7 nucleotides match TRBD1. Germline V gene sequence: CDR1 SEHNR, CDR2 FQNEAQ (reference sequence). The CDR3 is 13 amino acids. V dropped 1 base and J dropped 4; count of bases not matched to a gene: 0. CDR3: CASSLGQGYGYTF. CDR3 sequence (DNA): TGTGCCAGCAGCTTAGGACAGGGCTATGGCTACACCTTC. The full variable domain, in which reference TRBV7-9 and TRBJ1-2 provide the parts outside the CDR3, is DTGVSQNPRHKITKRGQNVTFRCDPISEHNRLYWYRQTLGQGPEFLTYFQNEAQLEKSRLLSDRFSAERPKGSFSTLEIQRTEQGDSAMYLCASSLGQGYGYTFGSGTRLTVV.

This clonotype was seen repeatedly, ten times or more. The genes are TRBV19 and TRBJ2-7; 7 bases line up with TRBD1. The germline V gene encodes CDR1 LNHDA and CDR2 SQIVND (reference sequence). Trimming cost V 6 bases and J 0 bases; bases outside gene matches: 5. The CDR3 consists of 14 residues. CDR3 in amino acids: CASRTRTGSYEQYF. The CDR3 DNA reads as TGTGCCAGTAGAACCCGGACAGGCTCCTACGAGCAGTACTTC.

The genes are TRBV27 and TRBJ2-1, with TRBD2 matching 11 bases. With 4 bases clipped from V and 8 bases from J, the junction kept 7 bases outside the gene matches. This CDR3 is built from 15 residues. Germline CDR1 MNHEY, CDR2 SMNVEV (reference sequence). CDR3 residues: CASSSPLAGAYEQFF. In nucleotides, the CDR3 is TGTGCCAGCAGTTCACCACTAGCGGGAGCGTATGAGCAGTTCTTC.

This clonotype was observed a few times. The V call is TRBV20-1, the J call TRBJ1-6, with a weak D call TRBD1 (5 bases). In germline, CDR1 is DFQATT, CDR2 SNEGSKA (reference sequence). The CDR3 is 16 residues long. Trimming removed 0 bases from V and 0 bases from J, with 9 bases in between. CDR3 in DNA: TGCAGTGCTAGAGACGCAGGGAGCTCCTATAATTCACCCCTCCACTTT. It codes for CSARDAGSSYNSPLHF.

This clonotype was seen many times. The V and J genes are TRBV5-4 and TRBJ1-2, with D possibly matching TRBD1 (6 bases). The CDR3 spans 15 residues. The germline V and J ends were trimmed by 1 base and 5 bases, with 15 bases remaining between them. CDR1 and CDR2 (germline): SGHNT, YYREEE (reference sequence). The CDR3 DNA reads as TGTGCCAGCAGCTTGTATGGGGGCGGACCTTATGGCTACACCTTC. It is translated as CASSLYGGGPYGYTF.

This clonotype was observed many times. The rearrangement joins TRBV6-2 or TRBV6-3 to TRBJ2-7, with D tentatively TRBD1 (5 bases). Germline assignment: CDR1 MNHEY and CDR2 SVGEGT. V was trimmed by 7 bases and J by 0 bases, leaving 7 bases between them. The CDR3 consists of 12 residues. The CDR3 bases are TGTGCCAGCAAGACAGCCTCCTACGAGCAGTACGTC. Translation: CASKTASYEQYV.

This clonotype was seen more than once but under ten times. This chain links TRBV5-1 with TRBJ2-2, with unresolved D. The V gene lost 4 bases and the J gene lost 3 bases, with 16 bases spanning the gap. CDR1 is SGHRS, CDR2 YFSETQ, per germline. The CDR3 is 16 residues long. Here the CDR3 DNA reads TGCGCCAGCAGCACGTTGGGCAGGACGGACACCGGGGAGCTGTTTTTT. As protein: CASSTLGRTDTGELFF.